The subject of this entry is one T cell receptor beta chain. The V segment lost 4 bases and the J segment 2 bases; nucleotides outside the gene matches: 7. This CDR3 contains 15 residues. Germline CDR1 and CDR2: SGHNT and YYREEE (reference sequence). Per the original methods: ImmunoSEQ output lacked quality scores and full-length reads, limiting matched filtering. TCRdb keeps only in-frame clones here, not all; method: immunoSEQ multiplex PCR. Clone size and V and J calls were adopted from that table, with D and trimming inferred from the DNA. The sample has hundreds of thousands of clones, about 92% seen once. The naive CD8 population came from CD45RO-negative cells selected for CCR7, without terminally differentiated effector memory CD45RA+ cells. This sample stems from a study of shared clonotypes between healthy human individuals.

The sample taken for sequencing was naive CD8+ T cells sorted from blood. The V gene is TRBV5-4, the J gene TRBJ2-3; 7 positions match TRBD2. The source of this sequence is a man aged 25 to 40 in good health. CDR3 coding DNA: TGTGCCAGCAGCCCGACTAGCTTGGCCACAGATACGCAGTATTTT. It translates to CASSPTSLATDTQYF. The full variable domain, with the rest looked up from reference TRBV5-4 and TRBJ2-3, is ETGVTQSPTHLIKTRGQQVTLRCSSQSGHNTVSWYQQALGQGPQFIFQYYREEENGRGNFPPRFSGLQFPNYSSELNVNALELDDSALYLCASSPTSLATDTQYFGPGTRLTVL.